The sequence of this TCR beta chain was determined in a study of blood T cells in healthy people across ages. It was with a sample-barcoded 5' primer and a J-beta primer mix that a second PCR of roughly 7 to 12 cycles was run. TCRdb processed the 5' RACE reads anew with MiXCR; each CDR3 protein has one entry. The sample has around 690,000 distinct CDR3 sequences; about 54% are singletons. Germline CDR1 reads DFQATT; CDR2 reads SNEGSKA (reference sequence). The CDR3 consists of 16 residues. The junction had 8 bases not matched to a gene; V was cut back by 2 bases and J by 2 bases. This TCR derives from a man aged 60 to 69 in good health. The rearrangement links TRBV20-1 to TRBJ2-7, with 11 bases matching TRBD2. Sequenced: blood. CDR3 residues: CSARRSSGGRTYEQYF. CDR3 DNA sequence: TGCAGTGCTAGACGGTCTAGCGGGGGGCGTACCTACGAGCAGTACTTC.